A single sample is the source of the 2 T cell receptor beta chains below, sequenced in a study of OX40 agonist ivuxolimab in advanced cancers. Assay used: immunoSEQ multiplex PCR; TCRdb lists only in-frame clones, some missing. The data contain roughly 56,000 clones, about 85% of them singletons. The sequencing used CD4+ or CD8+ T cells sorted from blood, collected in a trial of the OX40 agonist ivuxolimab. All receptors come from an adult with an advanced solid tumor such as melanoma, head and neck, liver or kidney cancer.

The V gene is TRBV10-3, the J gene TRBJ2-1, with 7 bases fitting TRBD2. J lost 4 bases, V lost 4 bases, and 10 bases had no gene match. Germline V gene lookup returns CDR1 ENHRY and CDR2 SYGVKD. The CDR3 covers 16 residues. The CDR3: CAISGMTSGTYNEQFF. CDR3 nucleotide sequence: TGTGCCATCAGTGGAATGACCAGCGGGACTTACAATGAGCAGTTCTTC.

The V and J genes are TRBV15 and TRBJ1-3, with D perhaps TRBD1 (5 bases). There are 14 residues in the CDR3. Germline assignment: CDR1 LNHNV and CDR2 YYDKDF (reference sequence). Trimming stripped 5 bases from V and 1 base from J, with 9 bases between. CDR3 amino acids: CATSPRGSGNTIYF. The DNA of the CDR3 is TGTGCCACCAGCCCCCGGGGGTCTGGAAACACCATATATTTT.